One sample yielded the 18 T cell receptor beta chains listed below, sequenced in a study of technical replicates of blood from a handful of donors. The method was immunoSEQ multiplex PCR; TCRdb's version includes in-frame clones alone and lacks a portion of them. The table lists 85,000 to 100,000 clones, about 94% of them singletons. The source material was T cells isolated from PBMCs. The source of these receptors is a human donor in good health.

The CDR3 spells CASSLVPGEKLFF. CDR3 DNA: TGTGCCAGCAGCTTGGTTCCGGGTGAAAAACTGTTTTTT. The chain is built from TRBV5-4 and TRBJ1-4; D is unresolved. Trimming removed 0 bases at V and 7 bases at J, with 7 bases between. CDR1 is SGHNT, CDR2 YYREEE, per germline (reference sequence). The CDR3 is 13 residues long.

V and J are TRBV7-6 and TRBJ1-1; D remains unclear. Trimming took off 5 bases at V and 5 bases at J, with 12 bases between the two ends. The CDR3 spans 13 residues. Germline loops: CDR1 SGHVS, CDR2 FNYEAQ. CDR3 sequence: CASSDSRETEAFF. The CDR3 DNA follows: TGTGCCAGCAGCGATTCGCGGGAGACTGAAGCTTTCTTT.

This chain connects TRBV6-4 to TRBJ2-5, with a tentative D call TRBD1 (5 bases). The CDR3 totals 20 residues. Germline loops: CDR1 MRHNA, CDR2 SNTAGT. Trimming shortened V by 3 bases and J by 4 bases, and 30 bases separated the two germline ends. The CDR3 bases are TGTGCCAGCAGTGAAGGAACCCGACAGTCTCTGGTCATCCGAAGAGAGACCCAGTACTTC. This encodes CASSEGTRQSLVIRRETQYF.

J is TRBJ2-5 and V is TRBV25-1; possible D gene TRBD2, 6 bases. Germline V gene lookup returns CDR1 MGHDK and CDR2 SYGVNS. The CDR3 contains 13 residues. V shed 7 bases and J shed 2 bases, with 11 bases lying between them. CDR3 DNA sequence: TGTGCCAGCACAAACGCGGGGCAAGAGACCCAGTACTTC. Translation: CASTNAGQETQYF.

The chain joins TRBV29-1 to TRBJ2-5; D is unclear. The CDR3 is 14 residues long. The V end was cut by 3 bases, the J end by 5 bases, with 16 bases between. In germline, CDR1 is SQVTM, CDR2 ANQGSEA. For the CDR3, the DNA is TGCAGCGTTGATCCAAGAGGCGGAGAGGAGACCCAGTACTTC. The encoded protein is CSVDPRGGEETQYF.

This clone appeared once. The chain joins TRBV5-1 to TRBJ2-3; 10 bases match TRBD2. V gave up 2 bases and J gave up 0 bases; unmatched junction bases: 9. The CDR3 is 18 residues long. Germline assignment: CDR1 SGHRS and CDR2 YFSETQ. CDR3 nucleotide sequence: TGCGCCAGCAGCTTTACTAGCGGGGTCACTTTTAGCACAGATACGCAGTATTTT. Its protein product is CASSFTSGVTFSTDTQYF.

The CDR3 DNA sequence: TGTGCCAGCAGACCCCAGGGACAAGAGACCCAGTACTTC. The encoded protein is CASRPQGQETQYF. This rearrangement joins TRBV6-1 to TRBJ2-5, with D possibly matching TRBD1 (5 bases). The germline V and J ends were trimmed by 6 bases and 2 bases, with 10 bases remaining between them. The germline CDR1 and CDR2 sequences are MNHNS and SASEGT. The CDR3 has 13 residues.

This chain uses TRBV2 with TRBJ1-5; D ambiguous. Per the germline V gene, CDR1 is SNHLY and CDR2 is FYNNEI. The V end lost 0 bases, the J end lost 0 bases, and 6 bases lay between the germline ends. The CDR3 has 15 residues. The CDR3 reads CASSEAPYSNQPQHF. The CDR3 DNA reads TGTGCCAGCAGTGAAGCACCCTATAGCAATCAGCCCCAGCATTTT.

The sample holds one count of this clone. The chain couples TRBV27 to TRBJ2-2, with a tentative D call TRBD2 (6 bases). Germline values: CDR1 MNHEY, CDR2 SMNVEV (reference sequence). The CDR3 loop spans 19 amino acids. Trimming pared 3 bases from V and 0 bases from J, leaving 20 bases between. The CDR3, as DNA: TGTGCCAGCAGTTTTGTGGTACTTCGGCCGGGGGCGAACACCGGGGAGCTGTTTTTT. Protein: CASSFVVLRPGANTGELFF.

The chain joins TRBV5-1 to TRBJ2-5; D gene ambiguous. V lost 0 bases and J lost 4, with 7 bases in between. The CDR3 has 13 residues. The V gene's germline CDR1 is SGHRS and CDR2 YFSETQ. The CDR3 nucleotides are TGCGCCAGCAGCTTGGATGAGCCAGAGACCCAGTACTTC. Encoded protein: CASSLDEPETQYF.

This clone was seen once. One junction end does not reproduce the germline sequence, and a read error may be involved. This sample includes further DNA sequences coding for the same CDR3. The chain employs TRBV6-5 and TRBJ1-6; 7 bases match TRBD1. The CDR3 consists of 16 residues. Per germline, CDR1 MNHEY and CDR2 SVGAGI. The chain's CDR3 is CASSSDRASYNSPLHF. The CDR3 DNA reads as TGTGCCAGCAGTTCAGACAGGGCCTCCTATAATTCCCCCCTCCACTTT.

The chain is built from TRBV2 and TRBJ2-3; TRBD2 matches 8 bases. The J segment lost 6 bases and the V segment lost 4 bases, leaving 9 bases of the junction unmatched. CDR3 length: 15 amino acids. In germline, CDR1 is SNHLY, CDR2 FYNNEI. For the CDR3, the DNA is TGTGCCAGCAGTGTGAGGACGGGGGGGCCGGATACGCAGTATTTT. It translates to CASSVRTGGPDTQYF. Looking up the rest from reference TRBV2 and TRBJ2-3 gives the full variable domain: EPEVTQTPSHQVTQMGQEVILRCVPISNHLYFYWYRQILGQKVEFLVSFYNNEISEKSEIFDDQFSVERPDGSNFTLKIRSTKLEDSAMYFCASSVRTGGPDTQYFGPGTRLTVL.

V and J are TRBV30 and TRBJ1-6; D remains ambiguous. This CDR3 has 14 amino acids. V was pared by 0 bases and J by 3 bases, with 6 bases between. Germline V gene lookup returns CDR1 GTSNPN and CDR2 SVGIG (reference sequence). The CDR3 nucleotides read TGTGCCTGGAGTGTACGGGACTATAATTCACCCCTCCACTTT. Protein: CAWSVRDYNSPLHF.

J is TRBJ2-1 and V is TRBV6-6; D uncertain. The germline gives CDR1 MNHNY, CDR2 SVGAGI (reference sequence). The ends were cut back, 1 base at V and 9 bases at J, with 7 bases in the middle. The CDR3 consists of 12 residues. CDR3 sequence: CASSYFGGEQFF. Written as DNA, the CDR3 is TGTGCCAGCAGTTACTTTGGCGGTGAGCAGTTCTTC.

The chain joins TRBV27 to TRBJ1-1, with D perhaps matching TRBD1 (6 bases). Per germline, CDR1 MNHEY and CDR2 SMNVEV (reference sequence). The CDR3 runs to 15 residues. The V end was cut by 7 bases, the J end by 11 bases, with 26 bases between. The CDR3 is CASTIRTLRGGVAFF. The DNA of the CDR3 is TGTGCCAGCACTATACGAACCCTTAGGGGGGGCGTGGCTTTCTTT.

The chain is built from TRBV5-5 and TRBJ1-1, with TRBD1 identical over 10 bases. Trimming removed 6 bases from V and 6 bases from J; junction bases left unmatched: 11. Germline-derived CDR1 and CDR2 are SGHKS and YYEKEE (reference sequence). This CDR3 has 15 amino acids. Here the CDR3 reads CASNSGTGVLAEAFF. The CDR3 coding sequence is TGTGCCAGCAACTCCGGGACAGGGGTCCTGGCTGAAGCTTTCTTT.

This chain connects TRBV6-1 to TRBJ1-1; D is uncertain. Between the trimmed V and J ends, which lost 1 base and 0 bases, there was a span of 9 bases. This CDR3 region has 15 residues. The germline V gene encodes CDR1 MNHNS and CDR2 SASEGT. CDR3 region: CASSEERGMNTEAFF. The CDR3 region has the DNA TGTGCCAGCAGTGAAGAGCGGGGTATGAACACTGAAGCTTTCTTT.

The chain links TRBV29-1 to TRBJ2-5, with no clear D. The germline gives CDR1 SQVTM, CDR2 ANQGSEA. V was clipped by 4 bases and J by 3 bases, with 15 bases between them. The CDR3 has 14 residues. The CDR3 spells CSVVRVFGKETQYF. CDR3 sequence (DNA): TGCAGCGTTGTCCGGGTTTTTGGAAAAGAGACCCAGTACTTC. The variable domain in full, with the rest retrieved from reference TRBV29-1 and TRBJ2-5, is SAVISQKPSRDICQRGTSLTIQCQVDSQVTMMFWYRQQPGQSLTLIATANQGSEATYESGFVIDKFPISRPNLTFSTLTVSNMSPEDSSIYLCSVVRVFGKETQYFGPGTRLLVL.